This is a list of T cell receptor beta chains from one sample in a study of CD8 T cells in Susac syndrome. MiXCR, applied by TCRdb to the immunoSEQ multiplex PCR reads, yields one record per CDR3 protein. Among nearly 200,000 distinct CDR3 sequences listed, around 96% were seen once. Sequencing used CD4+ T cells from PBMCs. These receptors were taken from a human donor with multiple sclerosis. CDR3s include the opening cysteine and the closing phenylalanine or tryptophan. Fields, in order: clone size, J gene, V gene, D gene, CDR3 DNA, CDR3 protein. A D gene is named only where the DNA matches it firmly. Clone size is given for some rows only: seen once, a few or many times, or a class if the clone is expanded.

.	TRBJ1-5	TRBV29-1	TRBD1	TGCAGCGTCCGGACAGGGGGGAGCAATCAGCCCCAGCATTTT	CSVRTGGSNQPQHF
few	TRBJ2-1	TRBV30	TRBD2	TGTGCCTGGAGTGCGGGAGGAAAGCAGTTCTTC	CAWSAGGKQFF
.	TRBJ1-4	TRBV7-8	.	TGTGCCACGCGGGACCGAAGGACAACTAATGAAAAACTGTTTTTT	CATRDRRTTNEKLFF
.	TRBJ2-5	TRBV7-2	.	TGTGCCAGCAGCTTTTTGCGGGTAGTGAAGACCCAGTACTTC	CASSFLRVVKTQYF
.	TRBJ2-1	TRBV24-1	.	TGTGCCACCAGTGATTTCCAAGCGGCCGACAATGAGCAGTTCTTC	CATSDFQAADNEQFF
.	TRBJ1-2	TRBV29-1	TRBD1	TGCAGCGCCGGGACAGGGTTCAGCAACTATGGCTACACCTTC	CSAGTGFSNYGYTF
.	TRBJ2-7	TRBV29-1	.	TGCAGCGTTGGAGGGACCGGATCCTACGAGCAGTACTTC	CSVGGTGSYEQYF
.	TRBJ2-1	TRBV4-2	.	TGTGCCAGCAGCCAAGAGGTCAATGAGCAGTTCTTC	CASSQEVNEQFF
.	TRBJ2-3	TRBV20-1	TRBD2	TGCAGTGCTAGCCCCAGCGGGAACACAGATACGCAGTATTTT	CSASPSGNTDTQYF
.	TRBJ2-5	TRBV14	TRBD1	TGTGCCAGCAGCCAACTTCCCAGGGTCAGGGGGCAAGAGACCCAGTACTTC	CASSQLPRVRGQETQYF
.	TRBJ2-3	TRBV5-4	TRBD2	TGTGCCAGCAGCTTAGCGGGGGGGCTCACAGATACGCAGTATTTT	CASSLAGGLTDTQYF
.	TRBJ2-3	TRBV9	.	TGTGCCAGCAGCGTTCTAGGCTCCACAGATACGCAGTATTTT	CASSVLGSTDTQYF
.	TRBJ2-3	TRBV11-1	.	TGTGCCAGCAGATTGGGGACTTCTAATACGCAGTATTTT	CASRLGTSNTQYF